These T cell receptor beta chains were read from a single sample in a study of blood T cells in healthy people across ages. MiXCR, applied by TCRdb to the 5' RACE reads, yields one record per CDR3 protein. Of 780,000 or so distinct CDR3 sequences listed, around a quarter are singletons. The sample also formed part of further work on T cells of mothers and their children.

Specimen: blood. These receptors all come from a boy aged 5-17 years in good health. The CDR3 runs from the conserved cysteine through the conserved F or W. The D gene is left open where the match is weak. Size tells how often a clone was seen (once, few, many) or the class of an expanded clone, and some rows leave it out.

>TRBJ2-5|TRBV5-6|TRBD2|.
CASIPGGGETQYF
TGTGCCAGCATCCCGGGAGGAGGAGAGACCCAGTACTTC
>TRBJ2-5|TRBV6-5|TRBD2|few
CASRRTSRETQYF
TGTGCCAGCAGAAGGACTAGCAGAGAGACCCAGTACTTC
>TRBJ1-3|TRBV6-1|.|.
CASAQAPRGSGNTIYF
TGTGCCAGCGCGCAGGCCCCGAGGGGCTCTGGAAACACCATATATTTT
>TRBJ1-1|TRBV27|TRBD1|.
CASSHQPGQENTEAFF
TGTGCCAGCAGCCACCAACCGGGACAGGAGAACACTGAAGCTTTCTTT
>TRBJ1-2|TRBV9|TRBD1|few
CASSARGDRVGYTF
TGTGCCAGCAGCGCGCGCGGAGACAGGGTCGGCTACACCTTC
>TRBJ2-7|TRBV5-1|TRBD1|.
CASSRMDRGFSYEQYF
TGCGCCAGCAGCAGGATGGACAGGGGATTCTCCTACGAGCAGTACTTC
>TRBJ2-5|TRBV2|.|few
CASSSPFLSRETQYF
TGTGCCAGCTCATCTCCCTTCTTATCAAGAGAGACCCAGTACTTC
>TRBJ2-5|TRBV28|.|.
CASSLFGGAGRETQYF
TGTGCCAGCAGTTTATTTGGGGGAGCCGGGAGAGAGACCCAGTACTTC
>TRBJ2-5|TRBV5-6|TRBD2|.
CASRPRAGGGETQYF
TGTGCCAGCAGGCCGCGAGCGGGAGGAGGGGAGACCCAGTACTTC
>TRBJ1-4|TRBV19|.|.
CASSPGVSEKLFF
TGTGCCAGTAGCCCTGGAGTGAGCGAAAAACTGTTTTTT
>TRBJ2-1|TRBV6-1|TRBD2|.
CASSVTSGSFYEQFF
TGTGCCAGCAGTGTAACTAGCGGGAGTTTCTATGAGCAGTTCTTC
>TRBJ2-7|TRBV14|.|.
CASSPLGAGEYEQYF
TGTGCCAGCAGCCCTCTCGGGGCAGGGGAATACGAGCAGTACTTC
>TRBJ2-1|TRBV6-1|.|.
CASSLVGGLGYNEQFF
TGTGCCAGCAGCCTCGTGGGGGGACTGGGCTACAATGAGCAGTTCTTC
>TRBJ1-2|TRBV29-1|.|.
CSVEMGGNNYGYTF
TGCAGCGTTGAAATGGGGGGAAACAACTATGGCTACACCTTC
>TRBJ2-1|TRBV7-2|.|few
CASSHAQGIGEQFF
TGTGCCAGCAGCCATGCGCAGGGAATCGGTGAGCAGTTCTTC
>TRBJ1-1|TRBV7-6|.|.
CASSLWEAGTEAFF
TGTGCCAGCAGCTTATGGGAGGCTGGCACTGAAGCTTTCTTT
>TRBJ2-1|TRBV15|.|.
CATSREEGQFF
TGTGCCACCAGCAGAGAGGAGGGGCAGTTCTTC
>TRBJ1-2|TRBV7-9|TRBD1|.
CASTYPGEGASGYTF
TGTGCCAGCACCTATCCAGGGGAGGGGGCGAGCGGCTACACCTTC
>TRBJ2-1|TRBV29-1|TRBD1|.
CSVGDSNEQFF
TGCAGCGTTGGGGACAGTAATGAGCAGTTCTTC
>TRBJ1-4|TRBV20-1|TRBD1|.
CSAPTGPNEKLFF
TGCAGTGCCCCGACAGGGCCGAATGAAAAACTGTTTTTT
>TRBJ2-7|TRBV28|.|.
CASSTYLYSEQYF
TGTGCCAGCAGTACCTATCTCTACTCCGAGCAGTACTTC
>TRBJ2-7|TRBV6-2/TRBV6-3|TRBD1|.
CASSGGTGGFDEQYF
TGTGCCAGCAGTGGAGGGACAGGGGGCTTCGACGAGCAGTACTTC
>TRBJ2-7|TRBV28|TRBD1|.
CASSFPGQGRPSYEQYF
TGTGCCAGCAGTTTCCCAGGACAGGGGAGGCCTTCCTACGAGCAGTACTTC